A selection of T cell receptor beta chains follows, all from one sample in a study of T cell repertoires in cytomegalovirus infection. MiXCR, run by TCRdb on the reads, gives a single entry per CDR3 protein. The profile covers approximately 250,000 distinct CDR3 sequences, with approximately 7% appearing a single time and about 6% taken by the ten largest. The sample taken for sequencing was PBMCs. These receptors all stem from a human donor in good health (CMV status not recorded). Some clones in this sample may be carry-over from other donors' samples. The CDR3 runs from the conserved cysteine through the conserved F or W. The order of the fields is V gene, J gene, clone size, D gene, CDR3 DNA, CDR3 protein. A D gene is named only where the DNA matches it firmly. Some rows mark clone size as missing; the rest say once, few, many or name a class of expanded clone.

v_call: TRBV29-1
j_call: TRBJ1-1
clone_size: many
d_call: NA
cdr3_nt: TGCAGCGTTGCCGGCAGGGAGAACACTGAAGCTTTCTTT
cdr3_aa: CSVAGRENTEAFF

v_call: TRBV7-9
j_call: TRBJ1-3
clone_size: NA
d_call: NA
cdr3_nt: TGTGCCAGCAGTAAGAGCTCTGGAAACACCATATATTTT
cdr3_aa: CASSKSSGNTIYF

v_call: TRBV6-1
j_call: TRBJ2-1
clone_size: many
d_call: NA
cdr3_nt: TGTGCCAGCAGTGAAGGGGGTGGGGGACTCAATGAGCAGTTCTTC
cdr3_aa: CASSEGGGGLNEQFF

v_call: TRBV5-5
j_call: TRBJ2-7
clone_size: many
d_call: NA
cdr3_nt: TGTGCCAGCAGCTCTGGACTAATCTCCTACGAGCAGTACTTC
cdr3_aa: CASSSGLISYEQYF

v_call: TRBV28
j_call: TRBJ2-7
clone_size: NA
d_call: TRBD1
cdr3_nt: TGTGCCAGCAGGACCGTTGGGACAGGGGATCGCGAGCAGTACTTC
cdr3_aa: CASRTVGTGDREQYF

v_call: TRBV5-5
j_call: TRBJ2-2
clone_size: many
d_call: TRBD2
cdr3_nt: TGTGCCAGCAGCCTCGCGTCGGGGGGGGACACCGGGGAGCTGTTTTTT
cdr3_aa: CASSLASGGDTGELFF

v_call: TRBV29-1
j_call: TRBJ2-5
clone_size: many
d_call: TRBD2
cdr3_nt: TGCAGCGTTGAAGCACCCACGGGAGGAACCCAAGAGACCCAGTACTTC
cdr3_aa: CSVEAPTGGTQETQYF

v_call: TRBV7-6
j_call: TRBJ2-2
clone_size: many
d_call: NA
cdr3_nt: TGTGCCAGCAGCAACAGGGCAGCCGGGGAGCTGTTTTTT
cdr3_aa: CASSNRAAGELFF

v_call: TRBV29-1
j_call: TRBJ1-1
clone_size: many
d_call: NA
cdr3_nt: TGCAGCGTTGCCCTAGACTTTGAAGCTTTCTTT
cdr3_aa: CSVALDFEAFF

v_call: TRBV6-2/TRBV6-3
j_call: TRBJ2-3
clone_size: many
d_call: NA
cdr3_nt: TGTGCCAACTCCTGGGGTAGCACAGATACGCAGTATTTT
cdr3_aa: CANSWGSTDTQYF

v_call: TRBV14
j_call: TRBJ1-1
clone_size: NA
d_call: NA
cdr3_nt: TGTGCCAGCAGCCAAGGCTTTCTTCACACTGAAGCTTTCTTT
cdr3_aa: CASSQGFLHTEAFF

v_call: TRBV11-2
j_call: TRBJ2-7
clone_size: many
d_call: NA
cdr3_nt: TGTGCCAGCAGCTTAGCTGGGACCCCCTACGAGCAGTACTTC
cdr3_aa: CASSLAGTPYEQYF

v_call: TRBV15
j_call: TRBJ1-1
clone_size: many
d_call: NA
cdr3_nt: TGTGCCACCAGCAAAACGGGGGGGCGGGTTTCGGATGAAGCTTTCTTT
cdr3_aa: CATSKTGGRVSDEAFF

v_call: TRBV25-1
j_call: TRBJ1-1
clone_size: many
d_call: NA
cdr3_nt: TGTGCCAGCAGTGATCTAAACCCCTTGGACAACACTGAAGCTTTCTTT
cdr3_aa: CASSDLNPLDNTEAFF

v_call: TRBV7-8
j_call: TRBJ1-3
clone_size: many
d_call: NA
cdr3_nt: TGTGCCAGCAGCTTACGTAAACTTGACTATCTCCCTGGAAACACCATATATTTT
cdr3_aa: CASSLRKLDYLPGNTIYF

v_call: TRBV28
j_call: TRBJ1-3
clone_size: many
d_call: NA
cdr3_nt: TGTGCCAGCAGTCCAGGACAGTCTGGAAACACCATATATTTT
cdr3_aa: CASSPGQSGNTIYF

v_call: TRBV4-2
j_call: TRBJ2-4
clone_size: NA
d_call: NA
cdr3_nt: TGTGCCAGCAGCCAAGATCGGTCGGACCGGCTAGGCAAAAACATTCAGTACTTC
cdr3_aa: CASSQDRSDRLGKNIQYF

v_call: TRBV9
j_call: TRBJ1-5
clone_size: many
d_call: NA
cdr3_nt: TGTGCCAGCAGCGTCTCCAGGTCCGGGGGGCCCCAGCATTTT
cdr3_aa: CASSVSRSGGPQHF

v_call: TRBV7-2
j_call: TRBJ2-7
clone_size: many
d_call: TRBD1
cdr3_nt: TGTGCCAGCAGCTCAGGGGGAAGGAGCTCCTACGAGCAGTACTTC
cdr3_aa: CASSSGGRSSYEQYF

v_call: TRBV7-2
j_call: TRBJ2-3
clone_size: many
d_call: NA
cdr3_nt: TGTGCCAGCAGCTTAAACGGGGCCACAGATACGCAGTATTTT
cdr3_aa: CASSLNGATDTQYF

v_call: TRBV12-3/TRBV12-4
j_call: TRBJ2-7
clone_size: many
d_call: NA
cdr3_nt: TGTGCCAGCAGTTCCTCCCCATACGAGCAGTACTTC
cdr3_aa: CASSSSPYEQYF

v_call: TRBV12-3/TRBV12-4
j_call: TRBJ2-7
clone_size: many
d_call: NA
cdr3_nt: TGTGCCAGCAGGGTAAGCGAAGACTACGAGCAGTACTTC
cdr3_aa: CASRVSEDYEQYF

v_call: TRBV28
j_call: TRBJ2-7
clone_size: many
d_call: TRBD1
cdr3_nt: TGTGCCAGCAGCCTACCGGGACAGGACTCCTACGAGCAGTACTTC
cdr3_aa: CASSLPGQDSYEQYF

v_call: TRBV20-1
j_call: TRBJ2-3
clone_size: many
d_call: TRBD2
cdr3_nt: TGCAGTGCTAGAGATTTTCCTAGCGGAAGCACAGATACGCAGTATTTT
cdr3_aa: CSARDFPSGSTDTQYF

v_call: TRBV11-2
j_call: TRBJ1-1
clone_size: many
d_call: NA
cdr3_nt: TGTGCCAGCAGCTTAGGACAGACGAACACTGAAGCTTTCTTT
cdr3_aa: CASSLGQTNTEAFF

v_call: TRBV29-1
j_call: TRBJ1-5
clone_size: NA
d_call: NA
cdr3_nt: TGCAGCGTTGAGGATAGCAATCAGCCCCAGCATTTT
cdr3_aa: CSVEDSNQPQHF

v_call: TRBV29-1
j_call: TRBJ2-7
clone_size: NA
d_call: TRBD1
cdr3_nt: TGCAGCGCCCTGGGGGGACAGGGATACGACGAGCAGTACTTC
cdr3_aa: CSALGGQGYDEQYF

v_call: TRBV29-1
j_call: TRBJ1-1
clone_size: NA
d_call: NA
cdr3_nt: TGCAGCGTTCTCACGGGGGGCGGCACTGAAGCTTTCTTT
cdr3_aa: CSVLTGGGTEAFF

v_call: TRBV20-1
j_call: TRBJ2-5
clone_size: many
d_call: NA
cdr3_nt: TGCAGTGCTAGAGATCCAGGGGGGGGCGCGGAGACCCAGTACTTC
cdr3_aa: CSARDPGGGAETQYF

v_call: TRBV20-1
j_call: TRBJ2-7
clone_size: many
d_call: NA
cdr3_nt: TGCAGTGCTAGAGGCAGGGTTTACGAGCAGTACTTC
cdr3_aa: CSARGRVYEQYF

v_call: TRBV20-1
j_call: TRBJ2-1
clone_size: many
d_call: TRBD2
cdr3_nt: TGCAGTGCTAGAAGTAGCGGGGGGGCCGGGCAGTTCTTC
cdr3_aa: CSARSSGGAGQFF

v_call: TRBV29-1
j_call: TRBJ2-5
clone_size: many
d_call: NA
cdr3_nt: TGCAGCGTTGTCTTCAGCCAAGAGACCCAGTACTTC
cdr3_aa: CSVVFSQETQYF

v_call: TRBV5-1
j_call: TRBJ1-1
clone_size: few
d_call: NA
cdr3_nt: TGCGCCAGCCTCCCCTGGTGGCCGGGACACTCGAACACTGAAGCTTTCTTT
cdr3_aa: CASLPWWPGHSNTEAFF

v_call: TRBV7-2
j_call: TRBJ2-3
clone_size: many
d_call: NA
cdr3_nt: TGTGCCAGCAGCCTGACAGCCCGACAACCCACAGATACGCAGTATTTT
cdr3_aa: CASSLTARQPTDTQYF

v_call: TRBV20-1
j_call: TRBJ1-1
clone_size: few
d_call: TRBD1
cdr3_nt: TGCAGTGCTCCTCGGACAGGGGGTGGCACTGAAGCTTTCTTT
cdr3_aa: CSAPRTGGGTEAFF

v_call: TRBV6-2/TRBV6-3
j_call: TRBJ2-2
clone_size: many
d_call: NA
cdr3_nt: TGTGCCAGCAGTCGGATACAGCGGCCGAGAGAGCTGTTTTTT
cdr3_aa: CASSRIQRPRELFF

v_call: TRBV5-1
j_call: TRBJ2-7
clone_size: NA
d_call: NA
cdr3_nt: TGCGCCAGCAGCCCCATCATCAGGGGCTCCTACGAGCAGTACTTC
cdr3_aa: CASSPIIRGSYEQYF

v_call: TRBV6-1
j_call: TRBJ2-7
clone_size: many
d_call: TRBD2
cdr3_nt: TGTGCCAGCAGACCCCGGGGGGGAACCTACGAGCAGTACTTC
cdr3_aa: CASRPRGGTYEQYF

v_call: TRBV29-1
j_call: TRBJ2-5
clone_size: few
d_call: NA
cdr3_nt: TGCAGCCTCAGGGGCCGGGAAATAGAGACCCAGTACTTC
cdr3_aa: CSLRGREIETQYF

v_call: TRBV20-1
j_call: TRBJ2-5
clone_size: many
d_call: TRBD2
cdr3_nt: TGCAGTGTGGTGCGGGGGGGCCGTGAGACCCAGTACTTC
cdr3_aa: CSVVRGGRETQYF

v_call: TRBV6-1
j_call: TRBJ1-2
clone_size: NA
d_call: NA
cdr3_nt: TGTGCCAGCAGTGAATCGGGATTCTACGGCTACACCTTC
cdr3_aa: CASSESGFYGYTF

v_call: TRBV11-2
j_call: TRBJ2-5
clone_size: many
d_call: NA
cdr3_nt: TGTGCCAGCAGCCGAGGCTCTCAAGAGACCCAGTACTTC
cdr3_aa: CASSRGSQETQYF

v_call: TRBV5-4
j_call: TRBJ1-1
clone_size: NA
d_call: NA
cdr3_nt: TGTGCCAGCAGCTTGGAGACTATAAGCACTGAAGCTTTCTTT
cdr3_aa: CASSLETISTEAFF

v_call: TRBV7-9
j_call: TRBJ1-5
clone_size: many
d_call: NA
cdr3_nt: TGTGCCAGCACCGCCGTGTCCTCTCCGAAGGAGCCCCAGCATTTT
cdr3_aa: CASTAVSSPKEPQHF

v_call: TRBV12-3/TRBV12-4
j_call: TRBJ1-5
clone_size: many
d_call: NA
cdr3_nt: TGTGCCAGCAGTTACTCCCCGGCAGGGAATAGCAATCAGCCCCAGCATTTT
cdr3_aa: CASSYSPAGNSNQPQHF

v_call: TRBV6-5
j_call: TRBJ2-3
clone_size: many
d_call: NA
cdr3_nt: TGTGCCAGCAGTCCGACTAGGGGAGATACGCAGTATTTT
cdr3_aa: CASSPTRGDTQYF

v_call: TRBV5-4
j_call: TRBJ1-6
clone_size: many
d_call: TRBD1
cdr3_nt: TGTGCCAGCAGCTTGGAAAGGGGGCAAAATTCACCCCTCCACTTT
cdr3_aa: CASSLERGQNSPLHF

v_call: TRBV29-1
j_call: TRBJ2-2
clone_size: many
d_call: NA
cdr3_nt: TGCAGCGTTGAAAGTGGGCACACCGGGGAGCTGTTTTTT
cdr3_aa: CSVESGHTGELFF

v_call: TRBV7-2
j_call: TRBJ2-7
clone_size: many
d_call: NA
cdr3_nt: TGTGCCAGCAGCTTAGCGATGGCTAGCGCTGGGTACGAGCAGTACTTC
cdr3_aa: CASSLAMASAGYEQYF

v_call: TRBV7-2
j_call: TRBJ1-1
clone_size: many
d_call: NA
cdr3_nt: TGTGCCAGCAGCTTGTCAGGGGCGGCATTGGACACTGAAGCTTTCTTT
cdr3_aa: CASSLSGAALDTEAFF

v_call: TRBV5-1
j_call: TRBJ2-7
clone_size: many
d_call: NA
cdr3_nt: TGCGCCAGCAGCTTGGGACATTCGGACAGCTACGAGCAGTACTTC
cdr3_aa: CASSLGHSDSYEQYF

v_call: TRBV7-9
j_call: TRBJ1-1
clone_size: many
d_call: NA
cdr3_nt: TGTGCCAGCAGCTTAGACACCAACACTGAAGCTTTCTTT
cdr3_aa: CASSLDTNTEAFF

v_call: TRBV12-3/TRBV12-4
j_call: TRBJ2-4
clone_size: few
d_call: NA
cdr3_nt: TGTGCCAGCAGTCCAAATAGGGTGGGTCTCAAAAACATTCAGTACTTC
cdr3_aa: CASSPNRVGLKNIQYF